This TCR beta chain is from a study of T-cell memory formation after mild COVID-19. Whole-study findings and limits: Later expanders leaned toward CD4+, whereas clones contracting from day 15 to 85 were balanced CD4/CD8.

MiXCR was run by TCRdb on the 5' RACE reads, yielding one entry per CDR3 protein. Of some 86,000 distinct CDR3 sequences listed, around 27% were seen once; the top ten hold roughly 40%. This CDR3 spans 14 amino acids. Losses at the gene ends were 5 bases for V and 3 bases for J; bases not matched to a gene: 5. Germline lookup yields CDR1 MDHEN and CDR2 SYDVKM. This clonotype was detected a few times. Its antigen remains unknown. The sequenced material came from PBMCs or a T cell subset sorted from them (not recorded which). The genes are TRBV28 and TRBJ1-1; TRBD1 matches 8 bases. This receptor was taken from a man aged 18 to 30 who had mild COVID-19 (a few samples of this study predate the infection). Cell type and time point are not known. CDR3 loop: CASSLTGEDTEAFF. The CDR3 DNA reads as TGTGCCAGCAGTCTGACAGGGGAGGACACTGAAGCTTTCTTT.